The 13 T cell receptor beta chains below come from one sample, sequenced in a study of cytomegalovirus exposure and HLA in healthy donors. 60 Vbeta and 13 Jbeta primers were used in PCR. TCRdb keeps only in-frame clones here, not all; method: immunoSEQ multiplex PCR. The sample has about 86,000 clones, 70% to 80% seen once. Sequencing was performed on PBMCs. The source of these receptors is a man aged 55 to 70 in good health and CMV-seronegative.

This clone was counted once. V usage is TRBV5-1 and J usage is TRBJ1-4; 7 bases are shared with TRBD1. Germline V gene sequence: CDR1 SGHRS, CDR2 YFSETQ. The CDR3 is 14 residues long. After removal of 2 bases from V and 8 bases from J, the junction contained 6 bases not matched to a gene. CDR3: CASSLKGGEEKLFF. DNA for the CDR3: TGCGCCAGCAGCTTAAAAGGGGGCGAGGAAAAACTGTTTTTT. The entire variable domain, with the rest obtained from reference TRBV5-1 and TRBJ1-4, is as follows: KAGVTQTPRYLIKTRGQQVTLSCSPISGHRSVSWYQQTPGQGLQFLFEYFSETQRNKGNFPGRFSGRQFSNSRSEMNVSTLELGDSALYLCASSLKGGEEKLFFGSGTQLSVL.

In its sample, this clone was seen a few times. The chain uses TRBV12-5 and TRBJ2-1; D perhaps matches TRBD1 (6 bases). The CDR3 sequence is 12 residues long. Looked up from germline, CDR1 is LGHNT and CDR2 is FRNRAP. Trimming shortened V by 2 bases and J by 15 bases, and 14 bases separated the two germline ends. CDR3 protein: CASGLIRDTLFF. In DNA form, the CDR3 reads TGTGCTAGTGGTTTGATCCGGGACACTCTGTTCTTC.

V is TRBV11-3 and J is TRBJ2-3; TRBD1 is a possible D gene (6 bases). The V gene's germline CDR1 is SGHNT and CDR2 YENEEA. The V end lost 0 bases, the J end lost 2 bases, and 9 bases lay between the germline ends. This CDR3 spans 15 amino acids. CDR3 in DNA: TGTGCCAGCAGCTTAGAAGGGGGAATCACAGATACGCAGTATTTT. Translation gives CASSLEGGITDTQYF.

The V and J genes are TRBV14 and TRBJ2-7; 9 bases match TRBD1. This CDR3 has 15 amino acids. The V segment lost 2 bases and the J segment 2 bases; nucleotides outside the gene matches: 4. Germline V gene lookup returns CDR1 SGHDN and CDR2 FVKESK. Here the CDR3 DNA reads TGTGCCAGCAGCCAACCCGGGACAGGGACCTACGAGCAGTACTTC. Protein: CASSQPGTGTYEQYF.

The CDR3 is CASSPTSGEETQYF. Written as DNA, the CDR3 is TGTGCCAGCAGCCCTACTAGCGGGGAAGAGACCCAGTACTTC. This chain joins TRBV7-2 and TRBJ2-5, with TRBD2 identical over 10 bases. This CDR3 is 14 amino acids long. The germline gives CDR1 SGHTA, CDR2 FQGNSA. With V trimmed by 5 bases and J by 3 bases, 3 bases remained unmatched. The complete variable domain, with remaining parts taken from reference TRBV7-2 and TRBJ2-5, reads GAGVSQSPSNKVTEKGKDVELRCDPISGHTALYWYRQSLGQGLEFLIYFQGNSAPDKSGLPSDRFSAERTGGSVSTLTIQRTQQEDSAVYLCASSPTSGEETQYFGPGTRLLVL.

The V gene is TRBV27, the J gene TRBJ2-5; D is perhaps TRBD1 (6 bases). V was pared by 4 bases and J by 4 bases, with 10 bases between. The CDR3 has 13 amino acids. Germline CDR1 is MNHEY and CDR2 is SMNVEV (reference sequence). For the CDR3, the DNA is TGTGCCAGCAGTTGGTCGACAGGAGAGACCCAGTACTTC. Residues: CASSWSTGETQYF.

The chain is built from TRBV5-1 and TRBJ1-5; 7 nucleotides align to TRBD1. The CDR3 has 15 residues. Germline V gene lookup returns CDR1 SGHRS and CDR2 YFSETQ. After removal of 4 bases from V and 4 bases from J, the junction contained 8 bases not matched to a gene. CDR3 bases: TGCGCCAGCAGCCTGGACGGGACAGCTAATCAGCCCCAGCATTTT. This translates into CASSLDGTANQPQHF.

The chain employs TRBV29-1 and TRBJ2-5, with D unclear. CDR1 SQVTM and CDR2 ANQGSEA come from the germline V gene. The CDR3 consists of 13 residues. V shed 2 bases and J shed 2 bases, with 9 bases lying between them. The chain's CDR3 is CSVEFSDQETQYF. CDR3 nucleotide sequence: TGCAGCGTTGAATTCTCAGATCAAGAGACCCAGTACTTC.

The chain links TRBV2 to TRBJ2-1; D remains ambiguous. CDR3 size: 14 residues. V was pared by 3 bases and J by 3 bases, with 9 bases between. CDR1 is SNHLY and CDR2 is FYNNEI in the germline V gene. The DNA of the CDR3 is TGTGCCAGCAGTGACACTGCGGACTACAATGAGCAGTTCTTC. This gives the protein CASSDTADYNEQFF.

The CDR3 loop is CASSAGGAGGSGEQYF. CDR3 nucleotides: TGTGCCAGCAGTGCTGGGGGGGCGGGAGGTTCGGGCGAGCAGTACTTC. The chain couples TRBV25-1 to TRBJ2-7; the match to TRBD2 covers 8 bases. After removal of 4 bases from V and 6 bases from J, the junction contained 14 bases not matched to a gene. This CDR3 comprises 16 residues. The germline V gene has CDR1 MGHDK and CDR2 SYGVNS.

In its sample, this clone was seen a few times. V gene TRBV6-1 combines with J gene TRBJ1-2; D is ambiguous. Trimming removed 1 base at V and 8 bases at J, with 11 bases between. The CDR3 extends over 13 amino acids. Per the germline V gene, CDR1 is MNHNS and CDR2 is SASEGT. This CDR3 is CASSEVPPVGYTF. DNA of the CDR3: TGTGCCAGCAGTGAAGTTCCCCCGGTAGGCTACACCTTC.

This clone was counted between two and nine times. The V and J genes are TRBV7-6 and TRBJ2-3; 10 positions match TRBD2. V shed 5 bases and J 0 bases; nucleotides not matched to a gene: 14. This CDR3 contains 19 residues. Germline V lookup: CDR1 SGHVS, CDR2 FNYEAQ. The CDR3 sequence is CASSIEPGLATDSTDTQYF. The CDR3 DNA follows: TGTGCCAGCAGCATCGAGCCGGGACTAGCGACCGACAGCACAGATACGCAGTATTTT.

This rearrangement joins TRBV6-6 to TRBJ2-7; D might be TRBD2 (6 bases). CDR1 and CDR2 from the germline V gene are MNHNY and SVGAGI (reference sequence). The CDR3 has 15 amino acids. Trimming shortened V by 6 bases and J by 1 base, and 16 bases separated the two germline ends. Written as DNA, the CDR3 is TGTGCCAGCAGACAAAGCCGGGACTCATCCTACGAGCAGTACTTC. This encodes CASRQSRDSSYEQYF.